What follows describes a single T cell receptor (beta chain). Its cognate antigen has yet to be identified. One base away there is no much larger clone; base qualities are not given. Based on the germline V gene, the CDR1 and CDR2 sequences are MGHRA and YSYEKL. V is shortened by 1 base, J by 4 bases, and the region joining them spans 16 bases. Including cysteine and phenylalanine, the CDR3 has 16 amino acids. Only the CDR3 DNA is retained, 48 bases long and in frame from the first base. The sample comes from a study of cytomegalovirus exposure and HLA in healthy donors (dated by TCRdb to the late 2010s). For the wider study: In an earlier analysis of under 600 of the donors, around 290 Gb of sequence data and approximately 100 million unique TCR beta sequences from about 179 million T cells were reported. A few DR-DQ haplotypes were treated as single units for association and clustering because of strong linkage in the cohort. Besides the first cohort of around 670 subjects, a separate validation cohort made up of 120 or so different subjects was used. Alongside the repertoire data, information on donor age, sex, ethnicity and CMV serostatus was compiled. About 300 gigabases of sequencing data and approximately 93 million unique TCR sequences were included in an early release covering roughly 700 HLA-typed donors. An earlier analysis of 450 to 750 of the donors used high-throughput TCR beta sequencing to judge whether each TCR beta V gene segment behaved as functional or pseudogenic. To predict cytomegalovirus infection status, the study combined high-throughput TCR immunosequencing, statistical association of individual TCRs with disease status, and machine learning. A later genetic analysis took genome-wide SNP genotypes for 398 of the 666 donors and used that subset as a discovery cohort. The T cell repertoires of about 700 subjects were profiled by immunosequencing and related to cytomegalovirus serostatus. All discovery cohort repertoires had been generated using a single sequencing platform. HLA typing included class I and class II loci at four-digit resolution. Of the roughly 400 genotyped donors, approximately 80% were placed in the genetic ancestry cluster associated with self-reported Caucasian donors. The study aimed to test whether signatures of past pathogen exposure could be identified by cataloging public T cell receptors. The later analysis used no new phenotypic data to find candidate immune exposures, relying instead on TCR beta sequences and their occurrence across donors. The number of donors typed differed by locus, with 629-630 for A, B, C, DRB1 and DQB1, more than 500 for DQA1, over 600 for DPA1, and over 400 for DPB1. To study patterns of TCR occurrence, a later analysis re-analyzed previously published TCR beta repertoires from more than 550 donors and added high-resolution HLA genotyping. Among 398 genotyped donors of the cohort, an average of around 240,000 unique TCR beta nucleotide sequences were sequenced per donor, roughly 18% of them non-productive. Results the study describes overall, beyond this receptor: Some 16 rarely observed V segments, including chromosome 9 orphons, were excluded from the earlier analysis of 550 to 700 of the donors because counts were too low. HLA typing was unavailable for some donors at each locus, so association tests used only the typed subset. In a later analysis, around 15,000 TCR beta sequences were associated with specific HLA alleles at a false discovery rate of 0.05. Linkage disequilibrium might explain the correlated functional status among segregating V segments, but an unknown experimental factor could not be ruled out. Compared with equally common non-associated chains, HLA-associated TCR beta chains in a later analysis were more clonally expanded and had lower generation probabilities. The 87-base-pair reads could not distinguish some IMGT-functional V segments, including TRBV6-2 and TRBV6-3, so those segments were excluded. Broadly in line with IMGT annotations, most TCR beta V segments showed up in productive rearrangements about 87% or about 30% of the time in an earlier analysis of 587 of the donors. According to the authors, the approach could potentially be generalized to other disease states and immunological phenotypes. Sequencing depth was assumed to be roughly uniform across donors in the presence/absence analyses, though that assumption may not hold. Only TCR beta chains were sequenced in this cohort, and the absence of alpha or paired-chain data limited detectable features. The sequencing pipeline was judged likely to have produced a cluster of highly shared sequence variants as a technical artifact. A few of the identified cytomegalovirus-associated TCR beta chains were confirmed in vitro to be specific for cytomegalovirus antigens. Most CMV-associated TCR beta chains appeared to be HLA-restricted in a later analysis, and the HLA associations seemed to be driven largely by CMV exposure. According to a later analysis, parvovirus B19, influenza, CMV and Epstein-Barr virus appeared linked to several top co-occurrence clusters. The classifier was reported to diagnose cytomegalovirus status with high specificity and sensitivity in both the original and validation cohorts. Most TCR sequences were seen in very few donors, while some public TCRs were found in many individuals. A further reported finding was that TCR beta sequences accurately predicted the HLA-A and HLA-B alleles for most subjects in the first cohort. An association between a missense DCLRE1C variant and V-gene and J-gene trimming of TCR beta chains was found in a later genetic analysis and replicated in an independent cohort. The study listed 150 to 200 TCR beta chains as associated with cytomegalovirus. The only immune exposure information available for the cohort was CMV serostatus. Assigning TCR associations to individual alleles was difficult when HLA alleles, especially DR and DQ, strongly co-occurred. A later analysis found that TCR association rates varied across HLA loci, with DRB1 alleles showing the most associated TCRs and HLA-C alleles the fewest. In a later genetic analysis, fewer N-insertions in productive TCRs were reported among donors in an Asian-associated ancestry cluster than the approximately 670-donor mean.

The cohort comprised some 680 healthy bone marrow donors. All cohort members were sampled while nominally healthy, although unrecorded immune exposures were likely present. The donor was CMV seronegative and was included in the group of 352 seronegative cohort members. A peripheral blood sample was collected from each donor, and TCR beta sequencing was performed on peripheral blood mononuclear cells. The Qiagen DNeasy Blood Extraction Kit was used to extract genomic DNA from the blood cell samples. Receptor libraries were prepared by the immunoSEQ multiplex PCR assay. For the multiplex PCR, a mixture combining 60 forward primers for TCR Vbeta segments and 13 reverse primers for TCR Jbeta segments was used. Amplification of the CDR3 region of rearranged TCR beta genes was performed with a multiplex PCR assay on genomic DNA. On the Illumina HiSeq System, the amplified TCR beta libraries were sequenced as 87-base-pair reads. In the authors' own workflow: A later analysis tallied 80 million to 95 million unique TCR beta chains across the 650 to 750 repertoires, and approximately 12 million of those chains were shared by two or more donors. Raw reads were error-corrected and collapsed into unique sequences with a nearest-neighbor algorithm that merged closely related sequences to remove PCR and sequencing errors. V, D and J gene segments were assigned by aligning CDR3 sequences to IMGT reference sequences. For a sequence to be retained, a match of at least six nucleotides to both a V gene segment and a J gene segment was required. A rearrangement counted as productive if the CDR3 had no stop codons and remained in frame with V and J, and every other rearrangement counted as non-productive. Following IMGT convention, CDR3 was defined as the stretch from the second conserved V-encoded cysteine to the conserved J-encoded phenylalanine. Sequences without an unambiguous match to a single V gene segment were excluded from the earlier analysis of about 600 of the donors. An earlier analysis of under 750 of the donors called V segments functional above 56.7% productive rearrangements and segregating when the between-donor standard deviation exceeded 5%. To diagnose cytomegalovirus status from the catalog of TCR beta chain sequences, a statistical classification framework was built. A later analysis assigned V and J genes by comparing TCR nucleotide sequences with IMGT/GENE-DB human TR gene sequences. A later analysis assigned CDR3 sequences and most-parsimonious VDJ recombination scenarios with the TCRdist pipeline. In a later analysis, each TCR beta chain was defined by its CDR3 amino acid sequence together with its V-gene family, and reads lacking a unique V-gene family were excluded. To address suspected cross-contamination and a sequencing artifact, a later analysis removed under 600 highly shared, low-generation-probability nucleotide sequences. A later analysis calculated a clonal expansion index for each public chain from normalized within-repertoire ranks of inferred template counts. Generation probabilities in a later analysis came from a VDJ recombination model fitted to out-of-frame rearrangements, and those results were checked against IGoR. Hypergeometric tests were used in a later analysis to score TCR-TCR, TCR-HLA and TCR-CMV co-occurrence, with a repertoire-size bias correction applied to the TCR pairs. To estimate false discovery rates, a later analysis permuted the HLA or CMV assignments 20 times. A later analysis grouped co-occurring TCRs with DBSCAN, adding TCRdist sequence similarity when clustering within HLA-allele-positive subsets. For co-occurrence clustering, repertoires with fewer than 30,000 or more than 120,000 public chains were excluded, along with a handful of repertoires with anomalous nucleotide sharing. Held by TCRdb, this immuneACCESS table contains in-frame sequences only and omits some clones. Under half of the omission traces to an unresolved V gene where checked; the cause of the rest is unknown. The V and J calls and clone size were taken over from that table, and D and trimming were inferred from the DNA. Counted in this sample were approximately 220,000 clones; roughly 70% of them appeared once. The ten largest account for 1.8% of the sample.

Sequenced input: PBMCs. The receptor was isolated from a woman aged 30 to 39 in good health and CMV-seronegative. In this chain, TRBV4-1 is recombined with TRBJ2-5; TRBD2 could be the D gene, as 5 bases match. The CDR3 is CASSQGWSDGGETQYF. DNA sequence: TGCGCCAGCAGCCAAGGATGGTCGGACGGAGGAGAGACCCAGTACTTC.